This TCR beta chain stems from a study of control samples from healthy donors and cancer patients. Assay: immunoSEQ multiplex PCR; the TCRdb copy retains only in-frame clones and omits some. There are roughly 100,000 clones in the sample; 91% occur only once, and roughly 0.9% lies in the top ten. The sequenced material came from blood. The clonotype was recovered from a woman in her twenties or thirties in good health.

The CDR3 DNA is TGTGCCATCAGTGACAATAACCACAACGGGGGGAAAGCTTTCTTT. Its protein product is CAISDNNHNGGKAFF. The chain couples TRBV10-3 to TRBJ1-1; TRBD1 is a possible D gene (5 bases). This CDR3 has 15 residues. V was pared by 3 bases and J by 9 bases, with 20 bases between. CDR1 is ENHRY, CDR2 SYGVKD, per germline.